The rows below give T cell receptor beta chains drawn from one sample of a study of CD8 T cells in ankylosing spondylitis. TCRdb re-called the 5' RACE reads through MiXCR, storing one row per CDR3 protein. Of fewer than 550,000 distinct CDR3 sequences detected, roughly 5.3% appear once; the ten largest clones hold under 4.5%. The sequenced material came from blood, either unsorted or a sorted T cell fraction (not recorded which). The source is a male donor with ankylosing spondylitis. CDR3s include the opening cysteine and the closing phenylalanine or tryptophan. A D gene is named only where the DNA matches it firmly. Not all rows give a size; the values are once, few, many and, for expanded clones, a class.

V gene,CDR3 length,clone size,J gene,D gene,CDR3 protein,CDR3 DNA
TRBV3-1,17,.,TRBJ2-2,TRBD2,CASSLLGGGSSTGELFF,TGTGCCAGCAGCCTCCTGGGAGGCGGGAGTTCGACCGGGGAGCTGTTTTTT
TRBV7-2,15,many,TRBJ1-2,.,CASSLGPEAPYGYTF,TGTGCCAGCAGCTTAGGTCCGGAGGCACCTTATGGCTACACCTTC
TRBV12-3/TRBV12-4,15,many,TRBJ1-4,.,CASRTTPGVEKKLFF,TGTGCCAGCAGAACCACCCCGGGGGTGGAGAAAAAACTGTTTTTT
TRBV25-1,11,many,TRBJ2-7,.,CATTLGYEQYF,TGTGCCACCACACTTGGTTACGAGCAGTACTTC
TRBV12-3/TRBV12-4,13,many,TRBJ2-5,TRBD1,CASSGDRKETQYF,TGTGCCAGCAGTGGGGACAGAAAAGAGACCCAGTACTTC
TRBV5-1,19,many,TRBJ1-1,TRBD1,CASSLGTGGAREGITEAFF,TGCGCCAGCAGCTTAGGGACAGGGGGCGCTCGGGAGGGGATCACTGAAGCTTTCTTT
TRBV6-1,13,many,TRBJ1-2,TRBD1,CASRPTGGGGYTF,TGTGCCAGCAGACCAACAGGGGGCGGTGGCTACACCTTC
TRBV7-2,15,many,TRBJ2-7,.,CASSRRGGRPLEQYF,TGTGCCAGCAGCCGTCGTGGGGGGCGACCCCTCGAGCAGTACTTC
TRBV6-5,14,.,TRBJ2-1,.,CASSYIATRNEQFF,TGTGCCAGCAGTTACATTGCGACCCGCAATGAGCAGTTCTTC
TRBV6-5,12,many,TRBJ1-1,.,CASSYPDREAFF,TGTGCCAGCAGTTATCCTGATCGGGAAGCTTTCTTT
TRBV5-1,14,many,TRBJ2-3,.,CASSPDGSTDTQYF,TGCGCCAGCAGCCCGGACGGGAGCACAGATACGCAGTATTTT
TRBV5-1,15,many,TRBJ2-2,TRBD1,CASSNRDRGPGELFF,TGCGCCAGCAGCAACCGGGACAGGGGACCCGGGGAGCTGTTTTTT
TRBV7-3,15,many,TRBJ2-1,TRBD2,CASSLKSGGANEQFF,TGTGCCAGCAGCTTAAAAAGCGGGGGGGCCAATGAGCAGTTCTTC
TRBV6-5,14,.,TRBJ1-6,.,CASSYVQGVSPLHF,TGTGCCAGCAGTTACGTCCAGGGTGTCTCACCCCTCCACTTT
TRBV3-1,13,few,TRBJ1-1,TRBD1,CASSQDVGQGAFF,TGTGCCAGCAGCCAAGATGTCGGACAGGGGGCTTTCTTT
TRBV7-6,14,many,TRBJ2-5,.,CASSQTTEGETQYF,TGTGCCAGCAGTCAAACTACGGAGGGAGAGACCCAGTACTTC
TRBV19,14,few,TRBJ2-7,.,CASSDIQGSYEQYF,TGTGCCAGTAGTGATATACAGGGATCCTACGAGCAGTACTTC
TRBV5-6,16,few,TRBJ2-5,TRBD2,CASSLGLEREGETQYF,TGTGCCAGCAGCTTGGGGTTAGAGCGGGAAGGGGAGACCCAGTACTTC
TRBV7-9,14,many,TRBJ1-5,.,CASSPDNMGQPQHF,TGTGCCAGCAGCCCAGACAATATGGGGCAGCCCCAGCATTTT
TRBV28,14,many,TRBJ1-6,.,CASSYGPGSSPLHF,TGTGCCAGCAGCTACGGCCCCGGGAGTTCACCCCTCCACTTT
TRBV11-1,15,few,TRBJ2-7,TRBD2,CASSLGVAGTGEQYF,TGTGCCAGCAGCTTAGGAGTAGCGGGGACCGGGGAGCAGTACTTC
TRBV5-1,14,many,TRBJ2-3,TRBD1,CASSRGQGTDTQYF,TGCGCCAGCAGCCGGGGACAGGGCACAGATACGCAGTATTTT
TRBV4-3,17,many,TRBJ1-4,.,CASSQNSQVATNEKLFF,TGCGCCAGCAGCCAAAACTCGCAGGTTGCAACTAATGAAAAACTGTTTTTT
TRBV7-2,14,many,TRBJ1-1,.,CASSLDTGHTEAFF,TGTGCCAGCAGCTTAGACACCGGCCACACTGAAGCTTTCTTT
TRBV11-3,15,.,TRBJ2-1,.,CASSLRQAVYNEQFF,TGTGCCAGCAGCCTTCGACAGGCCGTCTACAATGAGCAGTTCTTC
TRBV5-1,19,.,TRBJ2-2,TRBD1,CASSLAGGTGIPNTGELFF,TGCGCCAGCAGCTTGGCCGGGGGGACAGGGATTCCAAACACCGGGGAGCTGTTTTTT
TRBV20-1,13,.,TRBJ1-1,.,CSAPQPRGTEAFF,TGCAGTGCTCCTCAGCCCCGGGGCACTGAAGCTTTCTTT
TRBV7-2,15,many,TRBJ2-7,.,CASSHRHSGSYEQYF,TGTGCCAGCAGCCACCGGCATAGTGGCTCCTACGAGCAGTACTTC
TRBV4-2,19,many,TRBJ2-2,.,CASRRIRRDSDGGTGELFF,TGTGCCAGCAGAAGAATCCGCCGGGACTCCGATGGAGGCACCGGGGAGCTGTTTTTT
TRBV10-3,16,many,TRBJ2-3,TRBD1,CAISHPRDRGPDTQYF,TGTGCCATCAGCCACCCACGGGACAGGGGTCCAGATACGCAGTATTTT
TRBV12-3/TRBV12-4,13,many,TRBJ2-3,.,CASSPFLTDTQYF,TGTGCCAGCAGTCCTTTCTTGACAGATACGCAGTATTTT
TRBV7-9,14,many,TRBJ2-7,TRBD1,CASSRQGNSYEQYF,TGTGCCAGCAGCCGACAGGGGAACTCCTACGAGCAGTACTTC
TRBV4-1,14,many,TRBJ1-3,.,CASSLIISGNTIYF,TGCGCCAGCAGCCTCATCATCTCTGGAAACACCATATATTTT
TRBV4-2,16,many,TRBJ1-5,.,CASSQDLRYSNQPQHF,TGTGCCAGCAGCCAAGACTTGCGGTATAGCAATCAGCCCCAGCATTTT
TRBV4-3,17,many,TRBJ2-7,TRBD2,CASSQESKLAGIYEQYF,TGCGCCAGCAGCCAAGAGTCGAAGCTAGCGGGGATTTACGAGCAGTACTTC
TRBV20-1,11,many,TRBJ1-1,.,CTPVIYTEAFF,TGCACCCCGGTCATCTATACTGAAGCTTTCTTT
TRBV29-1,12,many,TRBJ1-1,.,CSVGIPGREAFF,TGCAGCGTTGGAATCCCCGGACGAGAAGCTTTCTTT
TRBV27,16,many,TRBJ2-7,.,CASSLSVGQVAYEQYF,TGTGCCAGCAGTTTATCTGTCGGTCAGGTTGCGTACGAGCAGTACTTC
TRBV7-9,12,many,TRBJ2-3,.,CASSSGSGTQYF,TGTGCCAGCAGCTCAGGGTCAGGTACGCAGTATTTT
TRBV9,18,many,TRBJ2-2,TRBD2,CASSGGLAGVSNTGELFF,TGTGCCAGCAGCGGGGGACTAGCGGGAGTCTCGAACACCGGGGAGCTGTTTTTT
TRBV20-1,12,many,TRBJ1-1,.,CSAGQARAEAFF,TGCAGTGCGGGCCAGGCGCGCGCTGAAGCTTTCTTT
TRBV6-5,16,many,TRBJ2-1,TRBD1,CASSSSAGGSYNEQFF,TGTGCCAGCAGTTCGTCCGCAGGGGGTTCCTACAATGAGCAGTTCTTC
TRBV20-1,14,many,TRBJ2-7,TRBD1,CSANHRQGAYEQYF,TGCAGTGCCAACCACAGACAGGGAGCCTACGAGCAGTACTTC
TRBV4-1,18,many,TRBJ2-1,TRBD2,CASSLLGLRGGSGNEQFF,TGCGCCAGCAGCCTCCTTGGATTGCGCGGGGGTTCAGGCAATGAGCAGTTCTTC
TRBV4-2,15,many,TRBJ1-1,.,CASSQGGGSGTEAFF,TGTGCCAGCAGCCAAGGTGGGGGCTCGGGAACTGAAGCTTTCTTT